A single sample gave rise to the 26 T cell receptor beta chains below, sequenced in a study of T cells in Graves' hyperthyroidism and ophthalmopathy. There were TCR beta CDR3 regions amplified from RNA transcripts. The primer set for the first-round RT-PCR of the TCR CDR3 was HTBI. TCRdb redid the calling of the multiplex PCR reads with MiXCR, one entry per CDR3 protein. The sample has roughly 380,000 distinct CDR3 sequences, about 14% seen once; the top ten hold 20%. Sequencing was performed on blood. These receptors all come from a man aged 25-40 years with Graves' hyperthyroidism that later progressed to Graves' ophthalmopathy.

This clonotype showed up many times. The V call is TRBV12-3 or TRBV12-4, the J call TRBJ2-1; TRBD2 agrees at 7 bases. The CDR3 has 11 amino acids. V dropped 8 bases and J dropped 8; count of bases not matched to a gene: 3. In DNA form, the CDR3 reads TGTGCCAGCGGGAGGGGCGATGAGCAGTTCTTC. Encoded protein: CASGRGDEQFF.

This clonotype has only a few counts. This CDR3 is CASSYGVADTEAFF. CDR3 bases: TGTGCCAGCAGCTACGGCGTGGCGGACACTGAAGCTTTCTTT. The rearrangement joins TRBV4-2 to TRBJ1-1; no clear D gene. Germline CDR1 LGHNA, CDR2 YNFKEQ. V was shortened by 5 bases and J by 3 bases, with 13 bases between the two germline ends. The CDR3 consists of 14 residues.

This clonotype was seen many times. The rearrangement links TRBV2 to TRBJ1-2; D gene ambiguous. The V end lost 2 bases, the J end lost 8 bases, and 3 bases lay between the germline ends. The CDR3 loop spans 10 amino acids. Germline CDR1 SNHLY, CDR2 FYNNEI. The CDR3 nucleotides are TGTGCCAGCAGTGAAAACGGCTACACCTTC. Translated: CASSENGYTF. Filled out from reference TRBV2 and TRBJ1-2, the complete variable domain reads EPEVTQTPSHQVTQMGQEVILRCVPISNHLYFYWYRQILGQKVEFLVSFYNNEISEKSEIFDDQFSVERPDGSNFTLKIRSTKLEDSAMYFCASSENGYTFGSGTRLTVV.

This clonotype was counted between two and nine times. The chain recombines TRBV5-1 with TRBJ1-1; 7 positions match TRBD1. V lost 1 base and J lost 6; bases outside the gene matches: 3. The CDR3 runs 13 residues. Germline CDR1 SGHRS, CDR2 YFSETQ. In DNA form, the CDR3 reads TGCGCCAGCAGCTTGACCGACAGGGCTGAAGCTTTCTTT. The encoded protein is CASSLTDRAEAFF.

The chain carries TRBV20-1 and TRBJ1-5; tentative D call: TRBD1 (6 bases). This CDR3 comprises 16 residues. The V gene's germline CDR1 is DFQATT and CDR2 SNEGSKA (reference sequence). Trimming took 0 bases from V and 3 from J, leaving 15 bases between them. This chain's CDR3 is CSARDLRTADNQPQHF. The CDR3 nucleotides read TGCAGTGCTAGAGATCTGAGGACAGCGGACAATCAGCCCCAGCATTTT.

This clonotype was observed a handful of times. This rearrangement joins TRBV5-4 to TRBJ2-3; TRBD2 matches at 7 bases. The CDR3 runs 14 residues. J gave up 3 bases and V 2 bases, and 3 bases lay outside the gene matches. Germline V gene lookup returns CDR1 SGHNT and CDR2 YYREEE (reference sequence). The CDR3 sequence is CASSFNSGTDTQYF. The CDR3, as DNA: TGTGCCAGCAGCTTTAATAGCGGGACAGATACGCAGTATTTT.

This clonotype has a handful of counts. Germline is not matched at one junction end, which may reflect a read error. V usage is TRBV2 and J usage is TRBJ2-4; the match to TRBD1 covers 9 bases. The CDR3 is 17 residues long. Germline assignment: CDR1 SNHLY and CDR2 FYNNEI. The CDR3 protein is CASSASTGGLAKNIQHF. The CDR3 coding sequence is TGTGCCAGCAGTGCCTCGACAGGGGGTCTTGCCAAAAACATTCAGCACTTC.

There are a few counts of this clonotype. The gene calls are TRBV7-9 and TRBJ1-2; TRBD1 matches at 7 bases. Looked up from germline, CDR1 is SEHNR and CDR2 is FQNEAQ (reference sequence). V was pared by 4 bases and J by 8 bases, with 10 bases of the junction left unmatched. This CDR3 has 14 residues. CDR3 coding DNA: TGTGCCAGCAGCTACCCCGCAGGGGGGGACGGCTACACCTTC. This encodes CASSYPAGGDGYTF.

CDR3 sequence (DNA): TGTGCCAGTACCGGACAGTTAGCTAACTATGGCTACACCTTC. Translated: CASTGQLANYGYTF. The rearrangement joins TRBV19 to TRBJ1-2, with D perhaps matching TRBD1 (6 bases). The CDR3 extends over 14 amino acids. Trimming stripped 7 bases from V and 0 bases from J, with 12 bases between. Per germline, CDR1 LNHDA and CDR2 SQIVND (reference sequence).

This rearrangement joins TRBV6-2 or TRBV6-3 to TRBJ2-7, with 9 bases fitting TRBD1. Germline V CDR1 and CDR2: MNHEY, SVGEGT. V dropped 8 bases and J dropped 3; count of bases not matched to a gene: 5. The CDR3 extends over 13 amino acids. CDR3 sequence reads: CASRGQGNYEQYF. CDR3 in DNA: TGTGCCAGCCGTGGACAGGGGAACTACGAGCAGTACTTC.

Many counts were recorded for this clonotype. The rearrangement uses TRBV2 and TRBJ1-5; perhaps TRBD1 as D (5 bases). Looked up from germline, CDR1 is SNHLY and CDR2 is FYNNEI. Trimming cost V 4 bases and J 9 bases, with 13 bases left between them. The CDR3 consists of 13 residues. CDR3 sequence: CASSGDLSRPQHF. The CDR3 DNA sequence: TGTGCCAGCAGTGGGGACCTCAGTCGGCCCCAGCATTTT.

This clonotype was detected a few times. The chain uses TRBV28 and TRBJ2-1; 7 nucleotides align to TRBD2. The CDR3 has 15 amino acids. Germline-derived CDR1 and CDR2 are MDHEN and SYDVKM. The J segment lost 0 bases and the V segment lost 6 bases, leaving 5 bases of the junction unmatched. The CDR3 nucleotides are TGTGCCAGCAGCCAAGCGGGGAGCTCCTACAATGAGCAGTTCTTC. Its protein is CASSQAGSSYNEQFF.

This clonotype was detected many times. This chain joins TRBV28 and TRBJ1-5; D ambiguous. Germline CDR1 and CDR2: MDHEN and SYDVKM. V was shortened by 3 bases and J by 3 bases, with 15 bases between the two germline ends. The CDR3 totals 16 residues. As DNA, the CDR3 is TGTGCCAGCAGTTTCCCCCAGGTAGGGCCCAATCAGCCCCAGCATTTT. This codes for CASSFPQVGPNQPQHF.

The sample holds many counts of this clonotype. The rearrangement joins TRBV12-3 or TRBV12-4 to TRBJ2-3, with a weak D call TRBD2 (6 bases). V was clipped by 2 bases and J by 0 bases, with 9 bases between them. This CDR3 has 15 amino acids. CDR3 in amino acids: CASSLPGESTDTQYF. The CDR3 DNA reads TGTGCCAGCAGTTTACCGGGGGAGAGCACAGATACGCAGTATTTT.

The genes are TRBV7-9 and TRBJ1-4, with D perhaps matching TRBD1 (5 bases). Germline lookup yields CDR1 SEHNR and CDR2 FQNEAQ (reference sequence). The V gene lost 5 bases and the J gene lost 8 bases, with 21 bases spanning the gap. The CDR3 length is 16 residues. The DNA of the CDR3 is TGTGCCAGCAGCCCCCCCGTCGGGGACCACATAGAAAAACTGTTTTTT. This gives the protein CASSPPVGDHIEKLFF.

Points on this clonotype: At one end, the junction sequence differs from germline, possibly due to a read error. V usage is TRBV5-1 and J usage is TRBJ2-2, with D possibly TRBD2 on 6 matching bases. Germline-derived CDR1 and CDR2 are SGHRS and YFSETQ. The CDR3 sequence is 14 residues long. CDR3 bases: TGCGCCAGCAGCCTGACTAGGTCGGCCGGGGAGCCGTTTTTT. It specifies CASSLTRSAGEPFF.

This clonotype was counted ten times or more. This CDR3 is CASRPERSAEQYF. CDR3 nucleotide sequence: TGTGCCAGCAGACCGGAGAGATCCGCCGAGCAGTACTTC. The chain joins TRBV2 to TRBJ2-7; D remains ambiguous. CDR1 SNHLY and CDR2 FYNNEI come from the germline V gene. Trimming removed 6 bases from V and 6 bases from J, with 15 bases in between. The CDR3 consists of 13 residues.

This clonotype was picked up many times. This chain links TRBV12-3 or TRBV12-4 with TRBJ2-3; D not resolved. The CDR3 totals 15 residues. V was cut by 4 bases and J by 1 base, with 12 bases left in between. The CDR3 loop is CASSSLGGRTDTQYF. The CDR3 DNA sequence: TGTGCCAGCAGTTCCCTTGGCGGACGCACAGATACGCAGTATTTT.

This clonotype was detected many times. The chain recombines TRBV5-1 with TRBJ1-1; D is undetermined. Between the trimmed V and J ends, which lost 1 base and 1 base, there was a span of 11 bases. The CDR3 loop spans 15 amino acids. The germline V gene encodes CDR1 SGHRS and CDR2 YFSETQ. The CDR3 region is CASSLSGVWNTEAFF. For the CDR3, the DNA is TGCGCCAGCAGCTTGTCCGGGGTATGGAACACTGAAGCTTTCTTT.

This clonotype came up once. This clone may be a read error of a much larger clone one base away. V and J are TRBV7-2 and TRBJ2-7; possible D gene TRBD1, 6 bases. The CDR3 is made up of 15 amino acids. Trimming left V 5 bases short and J 9 bases short, with 23 bases between. CDR1 is SGHTA, CDR2 FQGNSA, per germline. The CDR3 bases are TGTGCCAGCAGCCGGTTACAGGGCACCGACAACGGGCAGTACTTC. Protein sequence: CASSRLQGTDNGQYF.

This clonotype was seen a handful of times. A much larger clonotype is one base distant, so this may be a read error. The rearrangement joins TRBV9 to TRBJ2-7; 7 bases map to TRBD1. This CDR3 region has 15 residues. J lost 0 bases, V lost 4 bases, and 7 bases had no gene match. Germline CDR1 and CDR2: SGDLS and YYNGEE. CDR3 in DNA: TGTGCCAGCAGCCCAGGGGCAGGGGGCTCCTACGAGCAGTACTTC. Protein product: CASSPGAGGSYEQYF. The complete variable domain, with remaining parts taken from reference TRBV9 and TRBJ2-7, reads DSGVTQTPKHLITATGQRVTLRCSPRSGDLSVYWYQQSLDQGLQFLIQYYNGEERAKGNILERFSAQQFPDLHSELNLSSLELGDSALYFCASSPGAGGSYEQYFGPGTRLTVT.

This clonotype has only a few counts. The chain combines TRBV6-1 with TRBJ2-7, with 8 bases aligning to TRBD1. V was pared by 7 bases and J by 5 bases, with 13 bases of the junction left unmatched. Germline-derived CDR1 and CDR2 are MNHNS and SASEGT. This CDR3 has 15 amino acids. CDR3 bases: TGTGCCAGCACCCCAATGACAGGGGCGTCCAACGAGCAGTACTTC. It codes for CASTPMTGASNEQYF.

This chain joins TRBV11-2 and TRBJ2-3, with 7 nucleotides matching TRBD2. V lost 4 bases, J lost 4 bases, and 11 bases stayed unmatched. This CDR3 comprises 16 residues. Germline V gene sequence: CDR1 SGHAT, CDR2 FQNNGV. The CDR3 nucleotides are TGTGCCAGCAGCTCGTACCGAAGCGGGACGGCAGATACGCAGTATTTT. Translated: CASSSYRSGTADTQYF.

In its sample, this clonotype was seen many times. The chain employs TRBV29-1 and TRBJ1-5; tentative D call: TRBD1 (5 bases). The V and J ends lost 6 bases and 2 bases respectively, with 14 bases between them. Germline V lookup: CDR1 SQVTM, CDR2 ANQGSEA. The CDR3 covers 14 residues. CDR3 region: CSVRTGDRNQPQHF. CDR3 coding DNA: TGCAGCGTGAGGACGGGGGACCGCAATCAGCCCCAGCATTTT.

This clonotype appeared many times. The chain is built from TRBV11-2 and TRBJ2-5; D not certain. The CDR3 totals 12 residues. With 3 bases removed from V and 5 bases from J, the gap between germline ends came to 7 bases. Germline V gene sequence: CDR1 SGHAT, CDR2 FQNNGV. CDR3 nucleotides: TGTGCCAGCAGCTTCTCGGAGGAGACCCAGTACTTC. Translation: CASSFSEETQYF.

This clonotype has more than one count but fewer than ten. Being one base from a much bigger clone, this may be a read error. The CDR3 DNA reads as TGTGCCAGCAGCTTGGCGGGGGCTATGAGCACTGAAGCTTTCTTT. Protein sequence: CASSLAGAMSTEAFF. The rearrangement uses TRBV11-1 and TRBJ1-1; D is perhaps TRBD1 (6 bases). V shed 3 bases and J shed 4 bases, with 15 bases lying between them. This CDR3 comprises 15 residues. Germline CDR1 reads SGHAT; CDR2 reads FQDESV (reference sequence).